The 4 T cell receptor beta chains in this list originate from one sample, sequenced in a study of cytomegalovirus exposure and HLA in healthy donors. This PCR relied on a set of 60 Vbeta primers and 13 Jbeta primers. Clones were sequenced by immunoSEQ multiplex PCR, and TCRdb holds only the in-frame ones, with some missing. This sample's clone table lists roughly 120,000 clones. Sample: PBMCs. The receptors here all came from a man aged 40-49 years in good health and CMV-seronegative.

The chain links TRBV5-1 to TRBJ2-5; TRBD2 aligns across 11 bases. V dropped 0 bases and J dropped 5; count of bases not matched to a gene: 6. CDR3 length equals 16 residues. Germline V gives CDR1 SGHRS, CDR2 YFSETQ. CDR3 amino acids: CASSLVSSGRLETQYF. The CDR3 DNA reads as TGCGCCAGCAGCTTGGTTTCTAGCGGGAGGCTTGAGACCCAGTACTTC.

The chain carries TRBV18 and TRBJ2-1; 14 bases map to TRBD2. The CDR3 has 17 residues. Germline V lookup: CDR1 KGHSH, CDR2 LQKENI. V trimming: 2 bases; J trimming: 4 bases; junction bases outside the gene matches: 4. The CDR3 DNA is TGTGCCAGCTCACCAGGGACTAGCGGGAGAGGGTACAATGAGCAGTTCTTC. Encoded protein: CASSPGTSGRGYNEQFF.

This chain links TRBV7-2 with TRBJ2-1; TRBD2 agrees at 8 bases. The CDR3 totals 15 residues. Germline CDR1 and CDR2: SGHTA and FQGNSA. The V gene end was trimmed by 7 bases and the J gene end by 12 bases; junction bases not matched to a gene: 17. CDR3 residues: CASTNPGGPGGVQFF. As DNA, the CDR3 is TGTGCCAGCACCAACCCCGGGGGGCCGGGGGGGGTGCAGTTCTTC.

CDR3 DNA: TGTGCCAGCAGCAAGGACAGCCAGATGAACACTGAAGCTTTCTTT. Its protein is CASSKDSQMNTEAFF. The rearrangement links TRBV11-3 to TRBJ1-1; maybe TRBD1 (6 bases). Per germline, CDR1 SGHNT and CDR2 YENEEA. This CDR3 is 15 amino acids long. V lost 5 bases to trimming and J lost 0 bases, with 13 bases between them.